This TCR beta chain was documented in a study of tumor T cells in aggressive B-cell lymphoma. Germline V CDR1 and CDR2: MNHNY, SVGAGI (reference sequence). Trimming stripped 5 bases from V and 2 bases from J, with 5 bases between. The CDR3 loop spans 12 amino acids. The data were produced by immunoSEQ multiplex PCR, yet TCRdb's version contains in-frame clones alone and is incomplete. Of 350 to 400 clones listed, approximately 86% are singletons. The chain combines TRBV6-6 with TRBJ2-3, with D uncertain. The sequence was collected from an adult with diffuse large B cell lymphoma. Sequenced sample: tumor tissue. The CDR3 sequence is CASSLFTDTQYF. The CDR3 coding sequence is TGTGCCAGCAGTCTGTTCACAGATACGCAGTATTTT.